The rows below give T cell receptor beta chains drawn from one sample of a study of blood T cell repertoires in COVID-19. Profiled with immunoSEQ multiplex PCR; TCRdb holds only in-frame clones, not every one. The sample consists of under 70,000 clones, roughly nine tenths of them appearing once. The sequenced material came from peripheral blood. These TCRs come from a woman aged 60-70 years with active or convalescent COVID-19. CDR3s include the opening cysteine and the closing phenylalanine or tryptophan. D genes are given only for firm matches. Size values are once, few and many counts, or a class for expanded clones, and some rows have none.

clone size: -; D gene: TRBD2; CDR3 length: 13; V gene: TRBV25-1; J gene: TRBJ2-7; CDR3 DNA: TGTGCCAGCAGGGCTAGCGGGAATTACGAGCAGTACTTC; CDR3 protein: CASRASGNYEQYF
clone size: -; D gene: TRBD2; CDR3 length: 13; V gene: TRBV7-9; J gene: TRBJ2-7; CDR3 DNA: TGTGCCAGCAGCCCCGGGGGGGACTACGAGCAGTACTTC; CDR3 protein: CASSPGGDYEQYF
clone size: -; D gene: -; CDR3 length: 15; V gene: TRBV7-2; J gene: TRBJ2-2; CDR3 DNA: TGTGCCAGCAGTTTCGGGCGAGGGAGCACCGGGGAGCTGTTTTTT; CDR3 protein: CASSFGRGSTGELFF
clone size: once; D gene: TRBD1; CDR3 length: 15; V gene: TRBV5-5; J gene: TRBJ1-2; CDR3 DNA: TGTGCCAGCAGCTCCAGGACAGGTTACGGCTATGGCTACACCTTC; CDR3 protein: CASSSRTGYGYGYTF
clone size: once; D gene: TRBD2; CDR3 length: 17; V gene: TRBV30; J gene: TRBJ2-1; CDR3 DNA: TGTGCCTGGAGTCCCATGGGTAGCGGGGGGACGTACAATGAGCAGTTCTTC; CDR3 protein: CAWSPMGSGGTYNEQFF
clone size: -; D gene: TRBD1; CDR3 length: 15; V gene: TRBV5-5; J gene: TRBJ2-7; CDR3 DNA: TGTGCCAGCAGCGTGGGGACAGCTTTTCCCTACGAGCAGTACTTC; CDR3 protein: CASSVGTAFPYEQYF
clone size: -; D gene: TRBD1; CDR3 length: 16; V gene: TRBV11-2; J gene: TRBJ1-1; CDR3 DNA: TGTGCCAGCAGCGTATACAGGGGGCGAATGAGCACTGAAGCTTTCTTT; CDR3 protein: CASSVYRGRMSTEAFF
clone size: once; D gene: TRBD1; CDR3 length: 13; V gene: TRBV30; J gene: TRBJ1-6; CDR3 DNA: TGTGCCTGGGGGGGACAGGGAAATTCACCCCTCCACTTT; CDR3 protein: CAWGGQGNSPLHF
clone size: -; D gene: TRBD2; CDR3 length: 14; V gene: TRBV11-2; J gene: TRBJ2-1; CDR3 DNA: TGTGCCAGCATCGGACTAGCGGGAAGCAATGAGCAGTTCTTC; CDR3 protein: CASIGLAGSNEQFF
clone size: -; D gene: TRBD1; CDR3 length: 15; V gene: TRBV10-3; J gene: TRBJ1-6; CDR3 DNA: TGTGCCATCAGTGATACTCAGGGGGACAATTCACCCCTCCACTTT; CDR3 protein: CAISDTQGDNSPLHF
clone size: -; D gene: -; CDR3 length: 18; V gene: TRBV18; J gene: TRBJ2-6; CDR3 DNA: TGTGCCAGCTCACCTATAGAGGGAGGAAGTTCTGGGGCCAACGTCCTGACTTTC; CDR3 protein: CASSPIEGGSSGANVLTF
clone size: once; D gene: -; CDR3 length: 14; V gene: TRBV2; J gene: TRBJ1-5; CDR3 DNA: TGTGCCAGCAGTGCCACCTATAGCAATCAGCCCCAGCATTTT; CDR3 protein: CASSATYSNQPQHF
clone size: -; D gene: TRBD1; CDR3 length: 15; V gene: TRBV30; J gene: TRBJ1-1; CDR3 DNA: TGTGCCTGGAGTGTACTAGGGACAGGGGCTTCTGAAGCTTTCTTT; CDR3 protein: CAWSVLGTGASEAFF
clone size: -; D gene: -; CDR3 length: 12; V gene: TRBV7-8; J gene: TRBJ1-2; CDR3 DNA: TGTGCCAGCAGCTTAAACTCTCTTGGCTACACCTTC; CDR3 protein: CASSLNSLGYTF
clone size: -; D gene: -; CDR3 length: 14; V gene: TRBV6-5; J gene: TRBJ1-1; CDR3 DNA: TGTGCCAGCAGTCTTCACAGGGCGGTCACTGAAGCTTTCTTT; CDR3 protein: CASSLHRAVTEAFF
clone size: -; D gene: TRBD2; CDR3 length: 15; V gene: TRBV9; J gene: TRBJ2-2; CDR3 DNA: TGTGCCAGCAGTGTGGCTAGCGGGAACACCGGGGAGCTGTTTTTT; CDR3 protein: CASSVASGNTGELFF
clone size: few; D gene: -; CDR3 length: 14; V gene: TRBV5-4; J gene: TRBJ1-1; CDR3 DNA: TGTGCCAGCAGCCCGAAGACAGGTTCCCCTGAAGCTTTCTTT; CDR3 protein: CASSPKTGSPEAFF
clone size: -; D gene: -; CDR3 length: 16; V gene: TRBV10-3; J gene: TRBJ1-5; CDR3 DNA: TGTGCCACCCGAAGCGGGGGGACCGATAGCAATCAGCCCCAGCATTTT; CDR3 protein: CATRSGGTDSNQPQHF
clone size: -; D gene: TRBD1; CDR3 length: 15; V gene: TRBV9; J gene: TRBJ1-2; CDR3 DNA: TGTGCCAGCAGCGTAGTGGGGACAGGGGGCTATGGCTACACCTTC; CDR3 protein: CASSVVGTGGYGYTF
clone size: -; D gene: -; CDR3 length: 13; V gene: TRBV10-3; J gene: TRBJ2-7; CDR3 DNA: TGTGCCGCCAGGGGGCGGGAGAGGGGTGAGCAGTACTTC; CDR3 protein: CAARGRERGEQYF
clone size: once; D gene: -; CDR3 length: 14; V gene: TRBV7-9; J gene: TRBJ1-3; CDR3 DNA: TGTGCCAGCAGCTCAGGGGAATGGGGAAACACCATATATTTT; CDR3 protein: CASSSGEWGNTIYF
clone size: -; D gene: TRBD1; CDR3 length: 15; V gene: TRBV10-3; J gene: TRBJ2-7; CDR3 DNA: TGTGCCATCAGTGAGCCAGGGACAGGGGAAGACGAGCAGTACTTC; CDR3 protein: CAISEPGTGEDEQYF
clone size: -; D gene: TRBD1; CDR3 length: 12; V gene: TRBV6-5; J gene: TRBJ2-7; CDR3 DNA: TGTGCCAGTTCGACAGGGAAATACGAGCAGTACTTC; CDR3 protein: CASSTGKYEQYF
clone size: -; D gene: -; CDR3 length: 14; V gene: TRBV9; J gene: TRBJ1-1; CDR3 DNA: TGTGCCAGCAGCGGGGGGACACCACCCTCCAGGGCTTTCTTT; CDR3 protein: CASSGGTPPSRAFF
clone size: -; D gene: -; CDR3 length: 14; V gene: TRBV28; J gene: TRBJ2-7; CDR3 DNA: TGTGCCATAAAGCGGAGCCAGAATGTTTACGAGCAGTACTTC; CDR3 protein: CAIKRSQNVYEQYF
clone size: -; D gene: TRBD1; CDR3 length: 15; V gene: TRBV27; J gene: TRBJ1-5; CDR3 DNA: TGTGCCAGCAGTTCGGACAGGGCCCCAGTTCAGCCCCAGCATTTT; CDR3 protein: CASSSDRAPVQPQHF
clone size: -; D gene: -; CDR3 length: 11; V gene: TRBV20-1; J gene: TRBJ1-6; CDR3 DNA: TGCAGTGCTAGAACAGGGTCACCCCTCCACTTT; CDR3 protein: CSARTGSPLHF
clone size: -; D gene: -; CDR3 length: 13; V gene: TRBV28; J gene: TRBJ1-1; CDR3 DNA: TGTGCCAGCAGCGTACAGGCGGACACTGAAGCTTTCTTT; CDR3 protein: CASSVQADTEAFF
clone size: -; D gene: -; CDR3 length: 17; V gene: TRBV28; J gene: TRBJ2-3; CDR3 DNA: TGTGCCAGCAGTTTCTATTCCAGCGGAAAGAGCACAGATACGCAGTATTTT; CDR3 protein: CASSFYSSGKSTDTQYF
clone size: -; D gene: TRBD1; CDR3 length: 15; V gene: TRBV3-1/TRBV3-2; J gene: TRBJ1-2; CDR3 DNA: TGTGCCAGCAGCCCTAACAGGGGCCGAGACGGGGGCTACACCTTC; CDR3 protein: CASSPNRGRDGGYTF
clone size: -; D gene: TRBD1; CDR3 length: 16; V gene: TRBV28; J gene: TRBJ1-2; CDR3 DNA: TGTGCCAGCAGTCAAGATATGGACAGGGGGTTCTATGGCTACACCTTC; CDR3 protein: CASSQDMDRGFYGYTF
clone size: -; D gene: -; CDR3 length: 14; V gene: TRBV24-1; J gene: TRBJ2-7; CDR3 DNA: TGTGCCACCAGTGAGCGGGACGGATCCTACGAGCAGTACTTC; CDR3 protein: CATSERDGSYEQYF
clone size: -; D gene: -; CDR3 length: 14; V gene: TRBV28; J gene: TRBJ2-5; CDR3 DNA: TGTGCCAGCAGTTTAGTTAGCAGGGAAGAGACCCAGTACTTC; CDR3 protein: CASSLVSREETQYF
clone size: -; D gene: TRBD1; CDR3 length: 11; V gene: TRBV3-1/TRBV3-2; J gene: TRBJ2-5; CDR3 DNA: TGTGCCAGCAGTCGGTGGGGACAGGAGTACTTC; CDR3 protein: CASSRWGQEYF
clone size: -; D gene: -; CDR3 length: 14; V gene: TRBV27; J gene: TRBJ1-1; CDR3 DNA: TGTGCCAGCAAACCACCCCCGGGGGGCACTGAAGCTTTCTTT; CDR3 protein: CASKPPPGGTEAFF
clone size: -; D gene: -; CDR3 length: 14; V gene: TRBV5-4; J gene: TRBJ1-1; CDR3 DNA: TGTGCCAGCAGAGCCGACATCACGAACACTGAAGCTTTCTTT; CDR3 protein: CASRADITNTEAFF
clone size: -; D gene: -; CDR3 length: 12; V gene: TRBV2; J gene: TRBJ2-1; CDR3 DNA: TGTGCCGGCGTCGGGGGAACAATGACGCAGTTCTTC; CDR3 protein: CAGVGGTMTQFF
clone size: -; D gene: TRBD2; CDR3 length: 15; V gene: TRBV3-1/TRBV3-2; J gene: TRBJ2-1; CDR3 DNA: TGTGCCAGCAGTCTTGGACTAGCGGTATACAATGAGCAGTTCTTC; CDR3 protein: CASSLGLAVYNEQFF
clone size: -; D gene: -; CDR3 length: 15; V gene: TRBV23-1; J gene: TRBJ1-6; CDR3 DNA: TGCGCCAGCAGTCAATCGTTCAGTTCTAATTCACCCCTCCACTTT; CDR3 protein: CASSQSFSSNSPLHF
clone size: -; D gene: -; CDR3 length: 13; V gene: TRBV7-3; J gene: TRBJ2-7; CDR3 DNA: TGTGCCAGCAGCGTCCAACAGGGTGCCGAGCAGTACTTC; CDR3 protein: CASSVQQGAEQYF
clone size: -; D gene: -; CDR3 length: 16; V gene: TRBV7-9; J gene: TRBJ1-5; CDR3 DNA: TGTGCCAGCAGCTTAGATGTTGCAGACTCCCATCAGCCCCAGCATTTT; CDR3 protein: CASSLDVADSHQPQHF
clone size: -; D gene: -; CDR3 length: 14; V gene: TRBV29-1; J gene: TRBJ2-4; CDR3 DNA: TGCAGCTCTACTGATAGCGGATCCAAAAACATTCAGTACTTC; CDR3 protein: CSSTDSGSKNIQYF